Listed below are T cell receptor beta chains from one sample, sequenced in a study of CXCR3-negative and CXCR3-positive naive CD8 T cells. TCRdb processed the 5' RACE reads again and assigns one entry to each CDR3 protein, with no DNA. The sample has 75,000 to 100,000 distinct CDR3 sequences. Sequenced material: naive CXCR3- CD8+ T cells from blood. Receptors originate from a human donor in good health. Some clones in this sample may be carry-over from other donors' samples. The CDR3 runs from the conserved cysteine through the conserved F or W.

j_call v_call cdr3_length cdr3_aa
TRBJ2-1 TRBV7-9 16 CASSPEAGQGAWEQFF
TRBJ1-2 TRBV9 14 CASSVNSPNYGYTF
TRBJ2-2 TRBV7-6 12 CASGPFGGELFF
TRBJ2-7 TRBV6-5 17 CASSTLTSGGTSYEQYF
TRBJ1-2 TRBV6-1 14 CASSEAIFFYGYTF
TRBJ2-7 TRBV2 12 CAGPRQGDEQYF
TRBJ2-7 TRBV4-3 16 CASSQDYGGTGYEQYF
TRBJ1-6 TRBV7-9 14 CASKSGTANSPLHF
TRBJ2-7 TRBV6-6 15 CASSYTGGLSYEQYF
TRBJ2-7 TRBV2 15 CASSEGSSESYEQYF
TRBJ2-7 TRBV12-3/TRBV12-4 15 CASSLLAGALGEQYF
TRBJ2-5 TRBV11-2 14 CASSLGTGQETQYF
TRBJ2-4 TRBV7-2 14 CASSLGGGKNIQYF
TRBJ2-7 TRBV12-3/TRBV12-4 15 CASSPGGMGSYEQYF
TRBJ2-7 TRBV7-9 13 CASRGYRGGEQYF
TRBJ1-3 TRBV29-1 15 CSVEGTEDSGNTIYF
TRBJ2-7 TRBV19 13 CASSASGVYEQYF
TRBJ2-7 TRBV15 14 CATSGPRGRYEQYF
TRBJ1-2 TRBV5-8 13 CASSLGVNYGYTF
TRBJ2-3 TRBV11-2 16 CASSARVGRDLDTQYF
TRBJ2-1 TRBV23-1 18 CASSQSAVQREGRNEQFF
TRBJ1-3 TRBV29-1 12 CSVDSSGNTIYF
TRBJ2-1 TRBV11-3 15 CASSPGTGVYNEQFF
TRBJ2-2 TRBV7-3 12 CASRQYTGELFF
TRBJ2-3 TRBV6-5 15 CASSRQGVLYDTQYF
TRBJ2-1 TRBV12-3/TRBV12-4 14 CATASRGLGDEQFF
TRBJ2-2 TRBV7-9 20 CASSFSVLSGNDANTGELFF
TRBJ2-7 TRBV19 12 CASRDLSYEQYF
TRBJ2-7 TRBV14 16 CASSQERPDLPYEQYF
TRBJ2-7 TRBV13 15 CASSLTSLASDEQYF
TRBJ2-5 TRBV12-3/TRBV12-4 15 CASSPTDRYQETQYF
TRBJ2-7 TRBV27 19 CASSLSWDPRGVSSYEQYF
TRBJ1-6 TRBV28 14 CASSPEGNNSPLHF
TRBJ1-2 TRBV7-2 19 CASSLPPPDSRGDPYGYTF
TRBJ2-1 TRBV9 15 CASSVGPGGYNEQFF
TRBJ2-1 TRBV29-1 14 CSVLGLAGVNEQFF
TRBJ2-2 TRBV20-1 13 CSARLPNTGELFF
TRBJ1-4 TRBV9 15 CASSVGGRTNEKLFF
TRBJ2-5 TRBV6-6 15 CASSYTGSIQETQYF
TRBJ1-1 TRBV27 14 CASSPYRGRTEAFF
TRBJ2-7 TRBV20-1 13 CSARDRGRYEQYF
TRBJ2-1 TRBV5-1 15 CASSLLGTAYNEQFF
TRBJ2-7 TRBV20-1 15 CSASGGLAGGYEQYF
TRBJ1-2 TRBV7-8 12 CASSLSEDGYTF
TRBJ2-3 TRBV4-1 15 CASSQASGGDDTQYF
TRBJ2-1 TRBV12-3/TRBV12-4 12 CAGQNGNNEQFF
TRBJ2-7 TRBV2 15 CASSGAGDRPYEQYF
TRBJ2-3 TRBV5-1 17 CASSLAGTSGGADTQYF
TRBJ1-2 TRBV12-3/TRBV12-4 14 CASSGEGPDGRYTF
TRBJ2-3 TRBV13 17 CASSPDGGGSSTDTQYF
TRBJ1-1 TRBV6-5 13 CASSYSWGVEAFF